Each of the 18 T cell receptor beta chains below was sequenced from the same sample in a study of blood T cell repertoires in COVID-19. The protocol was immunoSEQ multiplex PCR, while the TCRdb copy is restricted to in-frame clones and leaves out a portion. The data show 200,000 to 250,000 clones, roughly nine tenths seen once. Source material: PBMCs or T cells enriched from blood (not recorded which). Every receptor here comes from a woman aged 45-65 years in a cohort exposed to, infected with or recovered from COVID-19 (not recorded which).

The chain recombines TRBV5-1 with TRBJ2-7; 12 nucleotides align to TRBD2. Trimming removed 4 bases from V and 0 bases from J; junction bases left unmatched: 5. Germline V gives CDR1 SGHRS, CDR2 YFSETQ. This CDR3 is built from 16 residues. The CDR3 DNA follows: TGCGCCAGCAGCCCACTAGCGGGGGGAAGCTCCTACGAGCAGTACTTC. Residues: CASSPLAGGSSYEQYF.

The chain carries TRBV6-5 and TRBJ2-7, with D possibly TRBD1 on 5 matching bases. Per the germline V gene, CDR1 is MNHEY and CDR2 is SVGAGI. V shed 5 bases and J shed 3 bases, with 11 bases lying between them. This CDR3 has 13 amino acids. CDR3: CASSNNRFYEQYF. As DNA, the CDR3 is TGTGCCAGCAGTAACAACAGGTTCTACGAGCAGTACTTC.

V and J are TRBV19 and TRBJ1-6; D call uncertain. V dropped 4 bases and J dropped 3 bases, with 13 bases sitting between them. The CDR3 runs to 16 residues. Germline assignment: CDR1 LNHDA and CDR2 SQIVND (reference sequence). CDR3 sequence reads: CASSSNPLSYNSPLHF. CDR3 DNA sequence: TGTGCCAGTAGTAGCAACCCGTTGAGCTATAATTCACCCCTCCACTTT.

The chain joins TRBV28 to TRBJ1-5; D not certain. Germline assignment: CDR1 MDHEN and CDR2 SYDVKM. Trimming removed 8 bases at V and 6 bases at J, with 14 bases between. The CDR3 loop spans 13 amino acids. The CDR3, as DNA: TGTGCCAGCCGCAACGGGGTCCGTCAGCCCCAGCATTTT. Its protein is CASRNGVRQPQHF.

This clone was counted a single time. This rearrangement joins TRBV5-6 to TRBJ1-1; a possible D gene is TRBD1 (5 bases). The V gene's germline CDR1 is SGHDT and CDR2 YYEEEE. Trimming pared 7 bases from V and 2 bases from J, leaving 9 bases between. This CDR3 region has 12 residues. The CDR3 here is CASGHDNTEAFF. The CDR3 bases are TGTGCCAGCGGACATGACAACACTGAAGCTTTCTTT. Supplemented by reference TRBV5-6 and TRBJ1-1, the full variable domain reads DAGVTQSPTHLIKTRGQQVTLRCSPKSGHDTVSWYQQALGQGPQFIFQYYEEEERQRGNFPDRFSGHQFPNYSSELNVNALLLGDSALYLCASGHDNTEAFFGQGTRLTVV.

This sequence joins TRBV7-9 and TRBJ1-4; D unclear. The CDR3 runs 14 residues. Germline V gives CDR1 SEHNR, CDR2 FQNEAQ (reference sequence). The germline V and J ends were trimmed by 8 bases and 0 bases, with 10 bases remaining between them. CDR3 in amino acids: CASVSAATNEKLFF. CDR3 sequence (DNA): TGTGCCAGCGTTTCGGCGGCAACTAATGAAAAACTGTTTTTT.

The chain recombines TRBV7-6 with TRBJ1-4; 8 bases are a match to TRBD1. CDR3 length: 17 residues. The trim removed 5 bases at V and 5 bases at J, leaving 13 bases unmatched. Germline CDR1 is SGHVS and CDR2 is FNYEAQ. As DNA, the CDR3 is TGTGCCAGCAGCCCAGGACTCCTCAGGGGGCTAAATGAAAAACTGTTTTTT. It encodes CASSPGLLRGLNEKLFF.

As DNA, the CDR3 is TGCGCCAGCAGTGAGGGGGCGATGGATCAGCCCCAGCATTTT. This gives the protein CASSEGAMDQPQHF. The V call is TRBV5-1, the J call TRBJ1-5; 7 nucleotides align to TRBD1. This CDR3 has 14 amino acids. The germline V gene encodes CDR1 SGHRS and CDR2 YFSETQ. V was clipped by 5 bases and J by 5 bases; unmatched bases: 7. The full variable domain, with the rest looked up from reference TRBV5-1 and TRBJ1-5, is KAGVTQTPRYLIKTRGQQVTLSCSPISGHRSVSWYQQTPGQGLQFLFEYFSETQRNKGNFPGRFSGRQFSNSRSEMNVSTLELGDSALYLCASSEGAMDQPQHFGDGTRLSIL.

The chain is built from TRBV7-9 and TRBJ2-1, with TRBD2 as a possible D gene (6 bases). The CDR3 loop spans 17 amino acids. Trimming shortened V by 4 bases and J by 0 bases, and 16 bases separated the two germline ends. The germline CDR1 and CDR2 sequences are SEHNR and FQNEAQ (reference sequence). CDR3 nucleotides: TGTGCCAGCAGCTCTCCTTCTAGCGCGAGCTCCTACAATGAGCAGTTCTTC. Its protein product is CASSSPSSASSYNEQFF.

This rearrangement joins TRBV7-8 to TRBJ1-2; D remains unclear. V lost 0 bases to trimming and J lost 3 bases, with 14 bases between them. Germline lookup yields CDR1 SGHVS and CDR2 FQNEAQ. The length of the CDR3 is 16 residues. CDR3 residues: CASSLARPGPHYGYTF. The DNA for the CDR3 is TGTGCCAGCAGCTTAGCTCGGCCTGGGCCGCACTATGGCTACACCTTC.

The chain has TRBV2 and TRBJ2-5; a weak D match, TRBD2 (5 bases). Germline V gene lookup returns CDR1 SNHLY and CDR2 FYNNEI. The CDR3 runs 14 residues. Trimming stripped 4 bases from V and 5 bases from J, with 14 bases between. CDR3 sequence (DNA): TGTGCCAGCAGTGCGAGGGCTGTTGGTGAGACCCAGTACTTC. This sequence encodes CASSARAVGETQYF.

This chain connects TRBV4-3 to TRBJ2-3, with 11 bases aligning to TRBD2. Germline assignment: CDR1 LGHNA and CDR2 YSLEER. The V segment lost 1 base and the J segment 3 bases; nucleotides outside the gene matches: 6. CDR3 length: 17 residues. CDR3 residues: CASSQVAGGPVTDTQYF. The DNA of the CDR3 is TGCGCCAGCAGCCAAGTAGCGGGGGGGCCGGTTACAGATACGCAGTATTTT.

CDR3 nucleotides: TGTGCCACCAGTGATCAGGAGGACAGGGGGCAGGGGGAGACCCAGTACTTC. It is translated as CATSDQEDRGQGETQYF. The V gene is TRBV24-1, the J gene TRBJ2-5, with 11 bases fitting TRBD1. The CDR3 totals 17 residues. V lost 3 bases to trimming and J lost 5 bases; unmatched junction nucleotides: 10. From germline, CDR1 is KGHDR and CDR2 SFDVKD.

This CDR3 is CASSREGNREPYGYTF. In DNA form, the CDR3 reads TGCGCCAGCAGCCGGGAGGGGAACAGGGAACCCTATGGCTACACCTTC. The rearrangement joins TRBV4-1 to TRBJ1-2, with D possibly TRBD1 on 6 matching bases. Trimming took 4 bases from V and 4 from J, leaving 19 bases between them. The CDR3 spans 16 residues. Germline V gives CDR1 MGHRA, CDR2 YSYEKL.

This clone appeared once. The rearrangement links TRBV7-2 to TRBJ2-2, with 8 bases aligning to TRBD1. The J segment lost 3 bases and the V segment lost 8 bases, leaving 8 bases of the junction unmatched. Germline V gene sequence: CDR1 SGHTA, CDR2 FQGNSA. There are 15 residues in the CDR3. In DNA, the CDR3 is TGTGCCAGCTCAAGGACAGGGCTGGACACCGGGGAGCTGTTTTTT. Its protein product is CASSRTGLDTGELFF.

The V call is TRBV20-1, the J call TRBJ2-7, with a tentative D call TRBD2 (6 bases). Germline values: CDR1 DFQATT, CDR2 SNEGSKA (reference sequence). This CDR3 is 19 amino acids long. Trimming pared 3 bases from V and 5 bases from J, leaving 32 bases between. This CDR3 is CSASGPREGGGFLTHEQYF. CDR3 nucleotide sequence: TGCAGTGCTAGTGGCCCCCGCGAGGGAGGAGGGTTTCTTACGCACGAGCAGTACTTC.

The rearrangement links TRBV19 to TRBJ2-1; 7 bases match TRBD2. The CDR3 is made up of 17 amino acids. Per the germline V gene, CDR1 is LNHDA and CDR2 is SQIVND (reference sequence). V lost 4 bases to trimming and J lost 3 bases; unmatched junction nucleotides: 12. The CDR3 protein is CASSTYRDYRLYNEQFF. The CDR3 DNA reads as TGTGCCAGTAGTACCTACCGGGACTACCGCCTCTACAATGAGCAGTTCTTC.

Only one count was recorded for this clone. CDR3 coding DNA: TGTGCCAGCAGTGAATGGGGCCGGGATCAGCCCCAGCATTTT. Protein: CASSEWGRDQPQHF. V usage is TRBV25-1 and J usage is TRBJ1-5, with D possibly matching TRBD1 (5 bases). Trimming pared 1 base from V and 5 bases from J, leaving 9 bases between. Per the germline V gene, CDR1 is MGHDK and CDR2 is SYGVNS. This CDR3 has 14 residues. The full variable domain, with the rest looked up from reference TRBV25-1 and TRBJ1-5, is EADIYQTPRYLVIGTGKKITLECSQTMGHDKMYWYQQDPGMELHLIHYSYGVNSTEKGDLSSESTVSRIRTEHFPLTLESARPSHTSQYLCASSEWGRDQPQHFGDGTRLSIL.